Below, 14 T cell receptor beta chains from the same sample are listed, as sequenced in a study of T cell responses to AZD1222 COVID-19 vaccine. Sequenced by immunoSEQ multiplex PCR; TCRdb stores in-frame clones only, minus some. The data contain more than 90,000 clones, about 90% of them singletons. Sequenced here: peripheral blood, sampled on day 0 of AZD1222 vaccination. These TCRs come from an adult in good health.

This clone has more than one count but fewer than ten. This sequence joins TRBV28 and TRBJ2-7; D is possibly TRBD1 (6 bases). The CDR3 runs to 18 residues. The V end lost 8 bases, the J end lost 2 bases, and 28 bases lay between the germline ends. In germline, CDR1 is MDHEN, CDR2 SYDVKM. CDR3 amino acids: CASRARTVIHYATYEQYF. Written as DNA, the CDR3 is TGTGCCAGCCGAGCGCGGACAGTAATCCACTATGCAACCTACGAGCAGTACTTC.

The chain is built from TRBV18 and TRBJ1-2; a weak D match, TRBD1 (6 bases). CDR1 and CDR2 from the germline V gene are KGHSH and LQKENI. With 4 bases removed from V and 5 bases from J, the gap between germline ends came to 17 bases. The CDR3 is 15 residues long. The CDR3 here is CASSLGTPLLYGYTF. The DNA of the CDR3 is TGTGCCAGCTCACTCGGGACACCGCTCCTTTATGGCTACACCTTC.

The CDR3 nucleotides read TGTGCCGGCTCGAGAGGGAACACCGGGGAGCTGTTTTTT. It yields the protein CAGSRGNTGELFF. The chain is built from TRBV3-1 (or the pseudogene TRBV3-2) and TRBJ2-2; D uncertain. The CDR3 loop spans 13 amino acids. Trimming removed 11 bases from V and 1 base from J, with 11 bases in between. Germline V gene data show CDR1 as LGHDT and CDR2 as YNNKEL (reference sequence).

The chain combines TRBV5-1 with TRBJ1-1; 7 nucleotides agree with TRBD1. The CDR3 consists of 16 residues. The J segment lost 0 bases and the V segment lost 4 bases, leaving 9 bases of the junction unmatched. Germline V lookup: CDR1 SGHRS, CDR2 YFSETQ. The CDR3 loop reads CASSPGQALMNTEAFF. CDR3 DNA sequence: TGCGCCAGCAGCCCCGGACAGGCGCTAATGAACACTGAAGCTTTCTTT.

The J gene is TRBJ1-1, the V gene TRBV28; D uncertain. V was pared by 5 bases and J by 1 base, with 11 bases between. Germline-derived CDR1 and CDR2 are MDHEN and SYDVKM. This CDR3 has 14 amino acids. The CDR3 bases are TGTGCCAGCAGTCTTGCTTGGGGGAACACTGAAGCTTTCTTT. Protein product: CASSLAWGNTEAFF.

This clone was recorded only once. CDR3: CASSPDRRGTEAFF. In DNA form, the CDR3 reads TGCGCCAGCAGTCCCGATCGGAGGGGCACTGAAGCTTTCTTT. This chain connects TRBV10-1 to TRBJ1-1, with D tentatively TRBD1 (5 bases). V was pared by 5 bases and J by 4 bases, with 14 bases between. The CDR3 sequence is 14 residues long. CDR1 and CDR2 from the germline V gene are WNHNN and SYGVQD (reference sequence).

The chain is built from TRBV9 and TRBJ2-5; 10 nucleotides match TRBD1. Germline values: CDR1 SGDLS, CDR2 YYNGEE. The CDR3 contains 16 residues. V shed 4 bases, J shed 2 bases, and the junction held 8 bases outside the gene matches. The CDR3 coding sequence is TGTGCCAGCAGCCTCACGACAGGGGGCCTTCAAGAGACCCAGTACTTC. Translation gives CASSLTTGGLQETQYF.

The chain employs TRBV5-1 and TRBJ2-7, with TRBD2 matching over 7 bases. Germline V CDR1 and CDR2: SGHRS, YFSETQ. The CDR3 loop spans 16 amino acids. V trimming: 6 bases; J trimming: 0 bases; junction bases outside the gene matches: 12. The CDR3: CASNGAGTTSSYEQYF. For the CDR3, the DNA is TGCGCCAGCAACGGGGCCGGGACTACGAGCTCCTACGAGCAGTACTTC.

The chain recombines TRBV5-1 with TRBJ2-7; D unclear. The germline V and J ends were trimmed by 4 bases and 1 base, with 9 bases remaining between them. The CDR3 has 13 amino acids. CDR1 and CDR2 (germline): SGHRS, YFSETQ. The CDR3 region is CASSPVRSYEQYF. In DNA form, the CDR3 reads TGCGCCAGCAGCCCAGTCCGTTCCTACGAGCAGTACTTC.

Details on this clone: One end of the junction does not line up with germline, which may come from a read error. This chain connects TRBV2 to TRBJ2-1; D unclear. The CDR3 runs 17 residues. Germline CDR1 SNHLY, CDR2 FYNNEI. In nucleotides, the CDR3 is TGTGCCAGCAATGAAAACTTAAAGGTTGGGGACTACAATGAGCAGTTCTTC. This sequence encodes CASNENLKVGDYNEQFF.

CDR3 region: CASSLGGRLTGELFF. The CDR3 DNA sequence: TGTGCCAGCAGCTTAGGGGGCCGTTTGACCGGGGAGCTGTTTTTT. The V call is TRBV7-2, the J call TRBJ2-2; D is possibly TRBD1 (5 bases). Germline CDR1 is SGHTA and CDR2 is FQGNSA. V was shortened by 1 base and J by 5 bases, with 11 bases between the two germline ends. The CDR3 totals 15 residues. Full variable domain (rest looked up from reference TRBV7-2 and TRBJ2-2): GAGVSQSPSNKVTEKGKDVELRCDPISGHTALYWYRQSLGQGLEFLIYFQGNSAPDKSGLPSDRFSAERTGGSVSTLTIQRTQQEDSAVYLCASSLGGRLTGELFFGEGSRLTVL.

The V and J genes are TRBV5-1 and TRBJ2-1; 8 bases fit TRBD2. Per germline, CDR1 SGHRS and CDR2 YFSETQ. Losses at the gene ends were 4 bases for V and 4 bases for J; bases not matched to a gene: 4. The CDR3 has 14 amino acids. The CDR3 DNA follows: TGCGCCAGCAGCCCCGGGACTAGTTACAATGAGCAGTTCTTC. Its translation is CASSPGTSYNEQFF. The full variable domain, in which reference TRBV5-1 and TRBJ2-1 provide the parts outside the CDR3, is KAGVTQTPRYLIKTRGQQVTLSCSPISGHRSVSWYQQTPGQGLQFLFEYFSETQRNKGNFPGRFSGRQFSNSRSEMNVSTLELGDSALYLCASSPGTSYNEQFFGPGTRLTVL.

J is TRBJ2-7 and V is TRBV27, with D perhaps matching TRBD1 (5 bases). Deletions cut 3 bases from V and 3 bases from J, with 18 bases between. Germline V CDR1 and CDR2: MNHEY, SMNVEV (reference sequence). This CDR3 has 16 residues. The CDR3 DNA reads TGTGCCAGCAGTTTCCGCTTACAGGAGACCGACTACGAGCAGTACTTC. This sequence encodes CASSFRLQETDYEQYF.

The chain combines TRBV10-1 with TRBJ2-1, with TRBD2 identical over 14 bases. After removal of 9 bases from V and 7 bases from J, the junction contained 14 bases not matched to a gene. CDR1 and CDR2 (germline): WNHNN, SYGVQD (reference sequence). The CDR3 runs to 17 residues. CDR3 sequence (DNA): TGCGCCAGGGGGACTAGCGGGAGCCGGGACCTGGGGAATGAGCAGTTCTTC. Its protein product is CARGTSGSRDLGNEQFF.